This passage covers 13 T cell receptor beta chains from one sample sequenced in a study of identical twins. TCRdb called the 5' RACE reads again in MiXCR, with one record for every CDR3 protein. Found here are fewer than 650,000 distinct CDR3 sequences, around 7.4% of them singletons; the top ten hold over 1.5%. This sample was also put to use in a study of yellow fever vaccine responses in identical twins.

Sequences were obtained from PBMCs. These receptor sequences come from a woman aged 18 to 35 in good health.

Ten or more counts support this clonotype. The chain recombines TRBV15 with TRBJ1-5; D is unclear. CDR3 length: 14 amino acids. The ends were cut back, 5 bases at V and 0 bases at J, with 8 bases in the middle. The germline V gene encodes CDR1 LNHNV and CDR2 YYDKDF (reference sequence). The CDR3 loop reads CATSRARSNQPQHF. The CDR3 DNA reads as TGTGCCACCAGCCGAGCCCGTAGCAATCAGCCCCAGCATTTT.

The V call is TRBV12-5, the J call TRBJ2-1, with 7 bases matching TRBD1. Germline V gene data show CDR1 as LGHNT and CDR2 as FRNRAP. V lost 7 bases to trimming and J lost 2 bases; unmatched junction nucleotides: 8. The CDR3 is 15 residues long. As DNA, the CDR3 is TGTGCTAGTGCCCTCGGACAGGACCCCTACAATGAGCAGTTCTTC. This encodes CASALGQDPYNEQFF.

V is TRBV14 and J is TRBJ2-7, with TRBD2 matching 9 bases. The V gene's germline CDR1 is SGHDN and CDR2 FVKESK. This CDR3 comprises 15 residues. V was pared by 3 bases and J by 0 bases, with 3 bases of the junction left unmatched. Here the CDR3 DNA reads TGTGCCAGCAGCCATTATAGCGGGAGCTCCTACGAGCAGTACTTC. This sequence encodes CASSHYSGSSYEQYF.

The chain joins TRBV5-1 to TRBJ2-3; D tentatively reads TRBD1 or TRBD2 (6 bases each). The CDR3 length is 15 residues. CDR1 and CDR2 from the germline V gene are SGHRS and YFSETQ. Trimming shortened V by 3 bases and J by 4 bases, and 15 bases separated the two germline ends. CDR3: CASSSGTTGADTQYF. CDR3 DNA: TGCGCCAGCAGCTCCGGGACAACGGGGGCAGATACGCAGTATTTT.

For this clonotype: Sequence at one end of the junction differs from germline and may be a read error. The V and J genes are TRBV5-1 and TRBJ2-2, with D possibly matching TRBD2 (5 bases). CDR3 size: 14 residues. The germline CDR1 and CDR2 sequences are SGHRS and YFSETQ. CDR3 sequence (DNA): TGCGCCAGCAGCTTGCTCTCGCGTACCGGGGAGATGTTTTTT. Protein product: CASSLLSRTGEMFF. Complete variable domain (other parts from reference TRBV5-1 and TRBJ2-2): KAGVTQTPRYLIKTRGQQVTLSCSPISGHRSVSWYQQTPGQGLQFLFEYFSETQRNKGNFPGRFSGRQFSNSRSEMNVSTLELGDSALYLCASSLLSRTGEMFFGEGSRLTVL.

This clonotype has a handful of counts. The V and J genes are TRBV27 and TRBJ2-6; D tentatively fits TRBD1 or TRBD2 (5 bases each). This CDR3 is built from 21 residues. Germline CDR1 is MNHEY and CDR2 is SMNVEV (reference sequence). The V gene lost 2 bases and the J gene lost 1 base, with 24 bases spanning the gap. Here the CDR3 DNA reads TGTGCCAGCAGTTTAGTTTTCGATGCGGGCAGGGTAAAGTCTGGGGCCAACGTCCTGACTTTC. It is translated as CASSLVFDAGRVKSGANVLTF.

The V gene is TRBV24-1, the J gene TRBJ1-1; 7 bases are shared with TRBD1. With 3 bases clipped from V and 4 bases from J, the junction kept 4 bases outside the gene matches. From germline, CDR1 is KGHDR and CDR2 SFDVKD. The CDR3 spans 14 residues. The CDR3 bases are TGTGCCACCAGTGATGGGACAGTTAGCACTGAAGCTTTCTTT. As protein: CATSDGTVSTEAFF.

The genes are TRBV3-1 and TRBJ2-7; D is undetermined. Trimming removed 0 bases at V and 0 bases at J, with 12 bases between. The CDR3 has 16 residues. Germline CDR1 LGHDT, CDR2 YNNKEL (reference sequence). The CDR3 region has the DNA TGTGCCAGCAGCCAAGATCGCCTGGGCACCTCCTACGAGCAGTACTTC. Amino acid sequence: CASSQDRLGTSYEQYF.

This clonotype came up a few times. This chain connects TRBV29-1 to TRBJ1-1; 12 nucleotides align to TRBD1. Germline V gene sequence: CDR1 SQVTM, CDR2 ANQGSEA. The junction had 2 bases not matched to a gene; V was cut back by 4 bases and J by 5 bases. This CDR3 comprises 13 residues. In DNA, the CDR3 is TGCAGCGTTGGGGACAGGGGGCGGACTGAAGCTTTCTTT. It specifies CSVGDRGRTEAFF. The full variable domain, completed using reference TRBV29-1 and TRBJ1-1, is SAVISQKPSRDICQRGTSLTIQCQVDSQVTMMFWYRQQPGQSLTLIATANQGSEATYESGFVIDKFPISRPNLTFSTLTVSNMSPEDSSIYLCSVGDRGRTEAFFGQGTRLTVV.

This clonotype was detected ten times or more. J is TRBJ2-5 and V is TRBV20-1, with D tentatively TRBD1 (5 bases). V was cut by 5 bases and J by 2 bases, with 18 bases left in between. This CDR3 region has 15 residues. Germline V lookup: CDR1 DFQATT, CDR2 SNEGSKA (reference sequence). The CDR3 DNA reads as TGCAGTGCTGGTAGAGGTCTGACAGAACAAGAGACCCAGTACTTC. Its protein is CSAGRGLTEQETQYF.

The sample holds a few counts of this clonotype. This chain joins TRBV11-2 and TRBJ1-6; D unresolved. Per the germline V gene, CDR1 is SGHAT and CDR2 is FQNNGV. Trimming left V 5 bases short and J 15 bases short, with 17 bases between. There are 13 residues in the CDR3. The CDR3 loop is CASSPRESSFLHF. The CDR3 DNA reads as TGTGCCAGCAGCCCCCGGGAATCGAGCTTCCTCCACTTT.

This clonotype was picked up many times. The chain combines TRBV18 with TRBJ2-7; D ambiguous. Trimming left V 0 bases short and J 6 bases short, with 21 bases between. This CDR3 contains 17 residues. Germline V gives CDR1 KGHSH, CDR2 LQKENI. DNA of the CDR3: TGTGCCAGCTCACCACCGAGTTATGTACTGACAAGCTCCGAGCAGTACTTC. Protein product: CASSPPSYVLTSSEQYF. The complete variable domain, with remaining parts taken from reference TRBV18 and TRBJ2-7, reads NAGVMQNPRHLVRRRGQEARLRCSPMKGHSHVYWYRQLPEEGLKFMVYLQKENIIDESGMPKERFSAEFPKEGPSILRIQQVVRGDSAAYFCASSPPSYVLTSSEQYFGPGTRLTVT.

This clonotype has a count of ten or more. The gene calls are TRBV2 and TRBJ2-7; 9 positions agree with TRBD1. The CDR3 has 14 amino acids. From germline, CDR1 is SNHLY and CDR2 FYNNEI. Trimming cost V 7 bases and J 2 bases; bases outside gene matches: 6. The CDR3 loop is CASTRTGVTYEQYF. The CDR3 DNA reads TGTGCCAGCACCCGGACAGGGGTCACCTACGAGCAGTACTTC.